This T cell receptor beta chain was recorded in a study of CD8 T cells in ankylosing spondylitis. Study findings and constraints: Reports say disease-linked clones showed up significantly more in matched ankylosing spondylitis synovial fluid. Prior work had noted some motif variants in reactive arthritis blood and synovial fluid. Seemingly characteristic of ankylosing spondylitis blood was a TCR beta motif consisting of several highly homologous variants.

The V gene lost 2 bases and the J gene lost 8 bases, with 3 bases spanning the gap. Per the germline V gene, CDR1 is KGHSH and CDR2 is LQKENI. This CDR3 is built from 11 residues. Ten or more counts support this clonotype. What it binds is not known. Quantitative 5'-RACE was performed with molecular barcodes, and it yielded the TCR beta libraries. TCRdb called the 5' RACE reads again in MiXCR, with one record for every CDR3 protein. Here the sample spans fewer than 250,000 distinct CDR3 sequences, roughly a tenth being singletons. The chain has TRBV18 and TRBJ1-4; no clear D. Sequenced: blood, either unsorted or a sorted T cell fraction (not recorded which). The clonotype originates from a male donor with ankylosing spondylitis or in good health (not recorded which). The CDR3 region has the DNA TGTGCCAGCTCACCAGGGGAAAAACTGTTTTTT. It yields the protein CASSPGEKLFF.